The clone carrying this T cell receptor (beta chain) came up a few times. V lost 1 base to trimming and J lost 0 bases, with 10 bases between them. The CDR3 has 16 amino acids. Germline lookup yields CDR1 SGHVS and CDR2 FQNEAQ. This sample was included in a study of blood T cells in healthy people across ages. Alongside a J-beta primer mix, a sample-barcoded 5' primer served in a second PCR lasting about 7 to 11 cycles. TCRdb redid the calling of the 5' RACE reads with MiXCR, one entry per CDR3 protein. Of approximately 800,000 distinct CDR3 sequences in the sample, roughly 50% were seen once. Every participating donor contributed roughly 11 milliliters of peripheral blood through a draw.

This receptor was identified in a young man in good health. The source material was blood. The rearrangement links TRBV7-8 to TRBJ2-1; D remains ambiguous. In DNA form, the CDR3 reads TGTGCCAGCAGCTTAGGATCCGGACCCTCCTACAATGAGCAGTTCTTC. Amino acids: CASSLGSGPSYNEQFF.